The 16 T cell receptor beta chains reported below all come from one sample, sequenced in a study of T cells in tuberculosis (dated by TCRdb to between 2017 and 2018). Preparation of the library involved the immunoSEQ multiplex PCR assay. The table comes from immuneACCESS by way of TCRdb, which keeps in-frame sequences with V and J called. Part of the clones is missing from these tables; in studies checked, under half for an unresolved V gene and the rest for unknown reasons. Recorded for this sample are 20,000 to 25,000 clones; roughly 92% of them occurred a single time. The top ten hold about a sixth of the sample. Sequencing was done on a sample of PBMCs. These TCRs come from a donor between 10 and 35 years old with latent tuberculosis or without tuberculosis infection. Some clones in this sample may be carry-over from other donors' samples.

The V gene is TRBV7-3, the J gene TRBJ2-1; 12 nucleotides match TRBD2. This CDR3 region has 16 residues. Per germline, CDR1 SGHTA and CDR2 FQGTGA. Losses at the gene ends were 2 bases for V and 15 bases for J; bases not matched to a gene: 14. The CDR3 sequence: CASSLGVGLAGTHLFF. In DNA form, the CDR3 reads TGTGCCAGCAGCTTAGGAGTGGGACTAGCGGGTACTCATTTGTTCTTC.

The rearrangement uses TRBV18 and TRBJ1-1; D gene uncertain. The CDR3 extends over 16 amino acids. With 2 bases removed from V and 1 base from J, the gap between germline ends came to 14 bases. Germline CDR1 is KGHSH and CDR2 is LQKENI. The CDR3: CASSPFKSYRNTEAFF. CDR3 sequence (DNA): TGTGCCAGCTCACCATTTAAATCCTACAGGAACACTGAAGCTTTCTTT. Complete variable domain (other parts from reference TRBV18 and TRBJ1-1): NAGVMQNPRHLVRRRGQEARLRCSPMKGHSHVYWYRQLPEEGLKFMVYLQKENIIDESGMPKERFSAEFPKEGPSILRIQQVVRGDSAAYFCASSPFKSYRNTEAFFGQGTRLTVV.

The CDR3 DNA follows: TGTGCCAGCAGCAGGGGACAGGGTATCTCTGGAAACACCATATATTTT. Translating gives CASSRGQGISGNTIYF. The chain is built from TRBV7-2 and TRBJ1-3; TRBD1 aligns across 9 bases. J lost 0 bases, V lost 5 bases, and 5 bases had no gene match. This CDR3 has 16 amino acids. Per germline, CDR1 SGHTA and CDR2 FQGNSA.

This clone was seen once. The chain combines TRBV7-2 with TRBJ2-7; TRBD2 aligns across 7 bases. CDR1 and CDR2 from the germline V gene are SGHTA and FQGNSA. V shed 4 bases and J 5 bases; nucleotides not matched to a gene: 8. The CDR3 is 14 residues long. CDR3 amino acids: CASSSRVAGDEQYF. CDR3 DNA sequence: TGTGCCAGCAGCTCTCGGGTGGCGGGAGACGAGCAGTACTTC.

The chain employs TRBV28 and TRBJ1-5; a possible D gene is TRBD1 (5 bases). CDR3 length: 16 amino acids. Trimming shortened V by 8 bases and J by 2 bases, and 19 bases separated the two germline ends. The germline gives CDR1 MDHEN, CDR2 SYDVKM. The chain's CDR3 is CASWSGQGGGNQPQHF. As DNA, the CDR3 is TGTGCCAGCTGGAGCGGGCAGGGAGGCGGCAATCAGCCCCAGCATTTT.

The chain carries TRBV4-1 and TRBJ1-4; D not certain. The CDR3 totals 15 residues. The V and J ends lost 4 bases and 13 bases respectively, with 22 bases between them. Germline V lookup: CDR1 MGHRA, CDR2 YSYEKL. This chain's CDR3 is CASSPSPGSLAGLFF. The CDR3 region has the DNA TGCGCCAGCAGCCCTTCTCCGGGGTCCCTCGCAGGACTGTTTTTT.

This chain uses TRBV18 with TRBJ2-2; 7 bases map to TRBD1. The germline gives CDR1 KGHSH, CDR2 LQKENI. This CDR3 spans 15 amino acids. J gave up 5 bases and V 3 bases, and 6 bases lay outside the gene matches. CDR3 amino acids: CASSPTGVGTGELFF. As DNA, the CDR3 is TGTGCCAGCTCACCTACAGGGGTCGGGACCGGGGAGCTGTTTTTT.

The chain joins TRBV6-4 to TRBJ1-6, with a tentative D call TRBD1 (5 bases). Trimming cost V 4 bases and J 6 bases, with 13 bases left between them. In germline, CDR1 is MRHNA, CDR2 SNTAGT. The CDR3 consists of 15 residues. CDR3 DNA sequence: TGTGCCAGCAGTGTTTGGGGGGACGGTAATTCACCCCTCCACTTT. Translating gives CASSVWGDGNSPLHF.

The chain links TRBV6-5 to TRBJ1-2, with 7 bases identical to TRBD1. The CDR3 extends over 13 amino acids. Trimming removed 6 bases from V and 6 bases from J; junction bases left unmatched: 7. The germline V gene encodes CDR1 MNHEY and CDR2 SVGAGI. CDR3 coding DNA: TGTGCCAGCAGCATAACGACAGGGAATGGCTACACCTTC. This translates into CASSITTGNGYTF.

This chain uses TRBV6-5 with TRBJ2-4; 9 nucleotides align to TRBD2. The junction had 2 bases not matched to a gene; V was cut back by 5 bases and J by 0 bases. This CDR3 is built from 15 residues. Germline CDR1 and CDR2: MNHEY and SVGAGI. The chain's CDR3 is CASSLLAGAKNIQYF. DNA of the CDR3: TGTGCCAGCAGTCTACTAGCGGGAGCCAAAAACATTCAGTACTTC.

The J gene is TRBJ1-5, the V gene TRBV18; D might be TRBD1 (5 bases). Germline-derived CDR1 and CDR2 are KGHSH and LQKENI. The V gene lost 3 bases and the J gene lost 2 bases, with 8 bases spanning the gap. The CDR3 sequence is 14 residues long. The CDR3 bases are TGTGCCAGCTCACCGACAGAGGGCAATCAGCCCCAGCATTTT. Protein product: CASSPTEGNQPQHF.

The chain has TRBV2 and TRBJ1-5, with 8 bases matching TRBD1. The ends lost 6 bases at V and 4 bases at J; junction bases unmatched: 5. The CDR3 is 14 residues long. In germline, CDR1 is SNHLY, CDR2 FYNNEI. The CDR3 loop reads CASRVTGENQPQHF. The DNA of the CDR3 is TGTGCCAGCAGAGTGACAGGGGAGAATCAGCCCCAGCATTTT.

The genes are TRBV2 and TRBJ1-1, with a possible D match to TRBD1 (6 bases). Trimming left V 5 bases short and J 5 bases short, with 9 bases between. In germline, CDR1 is SNHLY, CDR2 FYNNEI. The CDR3 is 12 residues long. The CDR3 DNA sequence: TGTGCCAGCAGTTCAGGGGATACTGAAGCTTTCTTT. Encoded protein: CASSSGDTEAFF. Full variable domain (missing parts from reference TRBV2 and TRBJ1-1): EPEVTQTPSHQVTQMGQEVILRCVPISNHLYFYWYRQILGQKVEFLVSFYNNEISEKSEIFDDQFSVERPDGSNFTLKIRSTKLEDSAMYFCASSSGDTEAFFGQGTRLTVV.

The rearrangement links TRBV10-3 to TRBJ2-3, with TRBD2 matching over 7 bases. The CDR3 extends over 17 amino acids. V shed 0 bases, J shed 4 bases, and the junction held 10 bases outside the gene matches. Germline lookup yields CDR1 ENHRY and CDR2 SYGVKD. The CDR3 nucleotides read TGTGCCATCAGTGAGTCGAACACGGCTAGCGGTTCAGATACGCAGTATTTT. Protein product: CAISESNTASGSDTQYF.

The chain carries TRBV2 and TRBJ2-7; TRBD2 might be the D (5 bases). Germline-derived CDR1 and CDR2 are SNHLY and FYNNEI. The V end was cut by 7 bases, the J end by 2 bases, with 21 bases between. The CDR3 is 16 amino acids. DNA for the CDR3: TGTGCCAGCATTCGCGCCGCGGACCCGGGAACCTACGAGCAGTACTTC. This encodes CASIRAADPGTYEQYF.

This chain connects TRBV7-2 to TRBJ2-3, with D tentatively TRBD2 (5 bases). Germline V CDR1 and CDR2: SGHTA, FQGNSA. With 1 base removed from V and 5 bases from J, the gap between germline ends came to 22 bases. The CDR3 sequence is 18 residues long. This chain's CDR3 is CASSLGRAVTKLRDTQYF. In DNA form, the CDR3 reads TGTGCCAGCAGCTTAGGACGAGCGGTCACGAAGTTACGAGATACGCAGTATTTT.